This TCR beta chain was sequenced for a study of Graves' ophthalmopathy and Graves' hyperthyroidism. CDR3 length: 15 residues. Trimming took 6 bases from V and 7 from J, leaving 18 bases between them. Germline-derived CDR1 and CDR2 are SGHTA and FQGTGA. It was on clinical symptoms, serum thyroxine, TRAb, thyroid ultrasound and orbital computed tomography that diagnosis relied. The study amplified TCR beta CDR3 regions using RNA transcripts. RT-PCR with HTBI primers came first, then second-round multiplex PCR. TCRdb used MiXCR to reprocess the multiplex PCR reads, holding one entry per CDR3 protein. This table has hundreds of thousands of distinct CDR3 sequences, over 40% appearing once. Remarks on this clonotype: Antigen specificity is unknown.

Study-wide results and caveats: Thyroid clonotypes that were expanded above 0.001 frequency mostly also appeared in blood.

The chain joins TRBV7-3 to TRBJ2-2, with D maybe TRBD1 (6 bases). This TCR was recovered from an adult man with Graves' ophthalmopathy. Sequencing input: peripheral blood. This CDR3 is CASSFNIQGIGELFF. The DNA of the CDR3 is TGTGCCAGCAGTTTTAATATACAGGGAATCGGGGAGCTGTTTTTT.